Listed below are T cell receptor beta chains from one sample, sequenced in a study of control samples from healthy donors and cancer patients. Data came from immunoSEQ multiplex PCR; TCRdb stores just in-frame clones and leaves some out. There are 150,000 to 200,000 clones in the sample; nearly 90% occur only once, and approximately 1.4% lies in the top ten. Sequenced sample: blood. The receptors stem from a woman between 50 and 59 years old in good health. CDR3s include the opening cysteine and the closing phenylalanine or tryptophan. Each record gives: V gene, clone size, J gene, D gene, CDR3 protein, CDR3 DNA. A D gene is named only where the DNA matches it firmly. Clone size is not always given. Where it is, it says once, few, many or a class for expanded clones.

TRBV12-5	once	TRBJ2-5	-	CASGFGETQYF	TGTGCTAGTGGTTTTGGGGAGACCCAGTACTTC
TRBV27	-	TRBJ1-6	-	CASSLWGRSDNSPLHF	TGTGCCAGCAGTTTATGGGGGCGCTCCGATAATTCACCCCTCCACTTT
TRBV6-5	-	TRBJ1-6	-	CAAAPVLSSPLHF	TGTGCCGCGGCCCCTGTCCTGAGCTCACCCCTCCACTTT
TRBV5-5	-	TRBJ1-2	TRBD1	CASRPDRMFYGYTF	TGTGCCAGCAGGCCGGACAGGATGTTCTATGGCTACACCTTC
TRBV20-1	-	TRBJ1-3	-	CSASLGFSGNTIYF	TGCAGTGCTAGTTTGGGCTTCTCTGGAAACACCATATATTTT
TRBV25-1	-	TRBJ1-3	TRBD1	CASSFLGQRNTIYF	TGTGCCAGCAGTTTCTTGGGACAGCGAAACACCATATATTTT
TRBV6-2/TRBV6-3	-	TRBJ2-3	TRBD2	CASSPPRGRGENTQYF	TGTGCCAGCAGCCCCCCGCGGGGGCGGGGGGAAAATACGCAGTATTTT
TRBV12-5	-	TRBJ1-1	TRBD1	CASGLTPSGGAMNTEAFF	TGTGCTAGTGGTTTGACCCCTTCAGGGGGAGCTATGAACACTGAAGCTTTCTTT
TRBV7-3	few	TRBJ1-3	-	CASSSGTGNTIYF	TGTGCCAGCAGCTCGGGGACGGGAAACACCATATATTTT
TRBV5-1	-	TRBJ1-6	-	CASSFDTYNSPLHF	TGCGCCAGCAGCTTTGACACCTATAATTCACCCCTCCACTTT
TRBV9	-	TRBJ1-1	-	CASSSSPGSRSPMAFF	TGTGCCAGCAGCTCGAGCCCGGGCAGTCGTTCCCCTATGGCTTTCTTT
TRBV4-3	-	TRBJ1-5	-	CASSQDPGGNQPQHF	TGCGCCAGCAGCCAAGATCCCGGGGGCAATCAGCCCCAGCATTTT
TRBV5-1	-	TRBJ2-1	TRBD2	CASSSDTSGSYEQFF	TGCGCCAGCAGCTCCGACACTAGCGGGAGCTATGAGCAGTTCTTC
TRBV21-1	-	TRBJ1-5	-	CASSKRWDRGKEPNQPQHF	TGTGCCAGCAGCAAACGATGGGACAGGGGGAAGGAACCCAATCAGCCCCAGCATTTT
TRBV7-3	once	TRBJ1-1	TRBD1	CASSLGTGAGTEAFF	TGTGCCAGCAGCTTAGGTACAGGGGCGGGCACTGAAGCTTTCTTT
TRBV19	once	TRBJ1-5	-	CASSGDRTKNLQPQHF	TGTGCCAGTAGTGGGGACCGTACGAAGAATCTTCAGCCCCAGCATTTT
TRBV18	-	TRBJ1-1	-	CASSLNIDMNTEAFF	TGTGCCAGCTCCCTCAATATAGACATGAACACTGAAGCTTTCTTT
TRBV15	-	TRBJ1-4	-	CATSTGGGHAGEKLFF	TGTGCCACCAGCACAGGAGGCGGACACGCGGGTGAAAAACTGTTTTTT
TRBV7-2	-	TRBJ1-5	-	CASSPGDLSNQPQHF	TGTGCCAGCAGCCCAGGGGACCTTAGCAATCAGCCCCAGCATTTT
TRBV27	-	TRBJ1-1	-	CASLMGTEAFF	TGTGCCAGCTTAATGGGGACTGAAGCTTTCTTT
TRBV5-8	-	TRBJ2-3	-	CASSQNVRTDTQYF	TGTGCCAGCAGCCAAAACGTCCGTACAGATACGCAGTATTTT
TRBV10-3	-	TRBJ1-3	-	CAISATVSGNTIYF	TGTGCCATCAGTGCCACGGTTTCTGGAAACACCATATATTTT
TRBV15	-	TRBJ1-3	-	CATKQEISGNTIYF	TGTGCCACTAAACAGGAAATCTCTGGAAACACCATATATTTT
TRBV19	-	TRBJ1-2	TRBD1	CASTGTPLTGGAYGYTF	TGTGCCAGTACCGGCACCCCACTTACAGGGGGAGCCTATGGCTACACCTTC
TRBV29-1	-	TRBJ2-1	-	CSVDRGWNEQFF	TGCAGCGTTGACAGGGGTTGGAATGAGCAGTTCTTC
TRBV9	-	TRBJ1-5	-	CASSAITDQPQHF	TGTGCCAGCAGCGCTATTACGGATCAGCCCCAGCATTTT
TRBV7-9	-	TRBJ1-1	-	CASSPTQGRTEAFF	TGTGCCAGCAGCCCTACCCAGGGGAGGACTGAAGCTTTCTTT
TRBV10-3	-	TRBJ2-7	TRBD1	CAISEVRGTGGSPSLREQYF	TGTGCCATCAGTGAGGTTCGCGGGACAGGGGGCTCCCCTAGCCTAAGGGAGCAGTACTTC
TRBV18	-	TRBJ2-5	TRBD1	CASSPPRGTGGEETQYF	TGTGCCAGCTCACCACCGCGAGGGACAGGAGGGGAAGAGACCCAGTACTTC
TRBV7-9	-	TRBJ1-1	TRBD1	CASSLVQGAGNTEAFF	TGTGCCAGCAGCTTAGTACAGGGGGCAGGGAACACTGAAGCTTTCTTT
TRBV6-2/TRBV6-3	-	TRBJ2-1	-	CASSPPGGEPYNEQFF	TGTGCCAGCAGTCCCCCCGGGGGAGAACCCTACAATGAGCAGTTCTTC
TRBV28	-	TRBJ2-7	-	CASTNWGVRSYEQYF	TGTGCCAGCACAAACTGGGGGGTTAGGTCCTACGAGCAGTACTTC
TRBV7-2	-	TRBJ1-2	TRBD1	CASSLAVGQGTFKYGYTF	TGTGCCAGCAGCTTAGCGGTGGGACAGGGGACCTTTAAATATGGCTACACCTTC
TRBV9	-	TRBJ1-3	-	CASSGIQGLGNTIYF	TGTGCCAGCAGCGGAATCCAGGGCCTGGGAAACACCATATATTTT
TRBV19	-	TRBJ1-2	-	CASSNYRADYGYTF	TGTGCCAGTAGTAACTACAGGGCGGACTATGGCTACACCTTC
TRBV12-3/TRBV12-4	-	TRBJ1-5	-	CASSLMVQPQHF	TGTGCCAGCAGTTTGATGGTTCAGCCCCAGCATTTT
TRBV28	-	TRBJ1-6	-	CASGVSYNSPLHF	TGTGCCAGCGGGGTCTCCTATAATTCACCCCTCCACTTT
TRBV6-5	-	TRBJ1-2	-	CASSLQVANYGYTF	TGTGCCAGCAGTTTACAGGTGGCTAACTATGGCTACACCTTC
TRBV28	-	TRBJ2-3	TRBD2	CASRVTSGRPDTQYF	TGTGCCAGCAGGGTGACTAGCGGGAGACCAGATACGCAGTATTTT
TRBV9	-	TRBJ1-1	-	CASSVGEAPNTEAFF	TGTGCCAGCAGCGTAGGGGAGGCACCAAACACTGAAGCTTTCTTT
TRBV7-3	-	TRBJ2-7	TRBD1	CASSPDRGPYEQYF	TGTGCCAGCAGTCCCGACAGGGGACCCTACGAGCAGTACTTC
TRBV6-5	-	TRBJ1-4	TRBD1	CATRTGREKLFF	TGTGCCACAAGGACAGGAAGGGAAAAACTGTTTTTT
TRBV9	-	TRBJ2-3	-	CASSVGSGTDTQYF	TGTGCCAGCAGCGTTGGTAGCGGCACAGATACGCAGTATTTT
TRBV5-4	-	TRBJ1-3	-	CASSSPDRGHSGNTIYF	TGTGCCAGCAGCTCACCCGACCGGGGTCACTCTGGAAACACCATATATTTT
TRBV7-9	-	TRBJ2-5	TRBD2	CASSLPSGGARETQYF	TGTGCCAGCAGCTTACCTAGCGGGGGGGCCCGCGAGACCCAGTACTTC
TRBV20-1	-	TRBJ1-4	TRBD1	CSASGAGQANEKLFF	TGCAGTGCCAGTGGGGCGGGACAGGCTAATGAAAAACTGTTTTTT
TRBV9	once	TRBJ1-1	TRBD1	CASSVGAGGEAFF	TGTGCCAGCAGCGTAGGTGCAGGGGGTGAAGCTTTCTTT
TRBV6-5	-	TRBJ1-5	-	CASRANNQPQHF	TGTGCCAGCAGAGCCAACAATCAGCCCCAGCATTTT
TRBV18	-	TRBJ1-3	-	CASSLTLGLNLPGNTIYF	TGTGCCAGCTCGTTGACGCTAGGGTTAAACCTCCCTGGAAACACCATATATTTT
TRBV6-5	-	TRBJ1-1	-	CASDRDNMNTEAFF	TGTGCCAGCGATCGGGACAACATGAACACTGAAGCTTTCTTT
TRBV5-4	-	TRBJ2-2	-	CASRALGGDTGELFF	TGTGCCAGCAGGGCCCTGGGCGGGGACACCGGGGAGCTGTTTTTT
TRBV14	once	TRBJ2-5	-	CASSPLWAQETQYF	TGTGCCAGCTCGCCTTTATGGGCCCAAGAGACCCAGTACTTC
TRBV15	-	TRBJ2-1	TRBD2	CATSGGRGGWVNEQFF	TGTGCCACCAGCGGAGGACGGGGGGGCTGGGTGAATGAGCAGTTCTTC
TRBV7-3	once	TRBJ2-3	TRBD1	CASSSSGTGGTDTQYF	TGTGCCAGCAGCTCGTCCGGGACAGGGGGCACAGATACGCAGTATTTT
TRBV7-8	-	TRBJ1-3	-	CASSLGRTSGNTIYF	TGTGCCAGCAGCTTAGGCAGAACCTCTGGAAACACCATATATTTT
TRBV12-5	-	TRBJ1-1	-	CASGSSGGNTEAFF	TGTGCTAGTGGTTCTTCAGGTGGGAACACTGAAGCTTTCTTT
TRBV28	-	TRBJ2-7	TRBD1	CASRPQGTYEQYF	TGTGCCAGCAGGCCACAGGGGACCTACGAGCAGTACTTC
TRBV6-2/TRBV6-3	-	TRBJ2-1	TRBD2	CASSPHAGGNEQFF	TGTGCCAGCAGCCCCCACGCGGGAGGCAATGAGCAGTTCTTC